A single sample is the source of the 32 T cell receptor beta chains below, sequenced in a study of blood T cell repertoires in COVID-19. The protocol was immunoSEQ multiplex PCR, while the TCRdb copy is restricted to in-frame clones and leaves out a portion. Of 250,000 to 300,000 clones in the sample, approximately 85% were seen once. Sample: peripheral blood. These receptors were obtained from a man aged 50-60 years with active or convalescent COVID-19.

CDR3: CASSLDSVVYEQYF. The CDR3 DNA sequence: TGTGCCAGCAGCTTAGACTCCGTGGTCTACGAGCAGTACTTC. The chain combines TRBV7-2 with TRBJ2-7; D gene uncertain. In germline, CDR1 is SGHTA, CDR2 FQGNSA. CDR3 length equals 14 residues. V lost 1 base and J lost 3, with 10 bases in between.

V is TRBV28 and J is TRBJ2-5; 10 nucleotides agree with TRBD1. Germline CDR1 MDHEN, CDR2 SYDVKM. This CDR3 spans 15 amino acids. Trimming took 6 bases from V and 5 from J; bases not matched to a gene: 9. DNA for the CDR3: TGTGCCAGCAGGGCGACAGGGGGCGGCAGGGAGACCCAGTACTTC. Its protein is CASRATGGGRETQYF.

The chain is built from TRBV2 and TRBJ1-5; D remains ambiguous. This CDR3 spans 14 amino acids. The germline gives CDR1 SNHLY, CDR2 FYNNEI. V was clipped by 3 bases and J by 3 bases, with 9 bases between them. For the CDR3, the DNA is TGTGCCAGCAGTGATTGGAGATTCAATCAGCCCCAGCATTTT. This gives the protein CASSDWRFNQPQHF.

The V gene is TRBV19, the J gene TRBJ2-3; 10 nucleotides align to TRBD2. There are 15 residues in the CDR3. The V and J ends lost 5 bases and 0 bases, in that order; junction bases with no gene match: 2. Germline loops: CDR1 LNHDA, CDR2 SQIVND (reference sequence). The CDR3 DNA is TGTGCCAGTAGTTTGACTAGCGGGAGCACAGATACGCAGTATTTT. The encoded protein is CASSLTSGSTDTQYF.

V usage is TRBV24-1 and J usage is TRBJ2-2; D ambiguous. The CDR3 length is 13 residues. V was trimmed by 5 bases and J by 5 bases, leaving 8 bases between them. Germline V gene lookup returns CDR1 KGHDR and CDR2 SFDVKD. The CDR3 loop reads CATSVGGTGELFF. CDR3 coding DNA: TGTGCCACCAGTGTCGGCGGTACCGGGGAGCTGTTTTTT.

The chain joins TRBV5-1 to TRBJ1-2; D might be TRBD1 (6 bases). The CDR3 spans 13 residues. Per germline, CDR1 SGHRS and CDR2 YFSETQ. The V and J ends lost 0 bases and 5 bases respectively, with 8 bases between them. CDR3 amino acids: CASSLGTAYGYTF. CDR3 sequence (DNA): TGCGCCAGCAGCTTGGGGACAGCGTATGGCTACACCTTC.

The chain carries TRBV5-4 and TRBJ2-3, with D possibly being TRBD2 (5 bases). Germline V gene lookup returns CDR1 SGHNT and CDR2 YYREEE (reference sequence). The CDR3 has 15 residues. V shed 0 bases and J shed 3 bases, with 11 bases lying between them. For the CDR3, the DNA is TGTGCCAGCAGCTTGGGCGGGTTTAGGACAGATACGCAGTATTTT. This translates into CASSLGGFRTDTQYF.

This chain uses TRBV12-5 with TRBJ2-1; 12 nucleotides line up with TRBD2. The V gene's germline CDR1 is LGHNT and CDR2 FRNRAP. The CDR3 contains 20 residues. Trimming took 2 bases from V and 7 from J; bases not matched to a gene: 18. This chain's CDR3 is CASGLSRLAGAPRATNEQFF. CDR3 DNA: TGTGCTAGTGGTTTGTCCCGACTAGCGGGAGCGCCCCGAGCTACGAATGAGCAGTTCTTC.

This clone showed up just once. This chain connects TRBV9 to TRBJ2-3, with 9 bases fitting TRBD1. V lost 0 bases to trimming and J lost 2 bases; unmatched junction nucleotides: 4. Germline V gene data show CDR1 as SGDLS and CDR2 as YYNGEE. There are 16 residues in the CDR3. The CDR3 nucleotides read TGTGCCAGCAGCGTAGGGGGACAGGGCTTCACAGATACGCAGTATTTT. Translating gives CASSVGGQGFTDTQYF.

The V call is TRBV19, the J call TRBJ1-5; D is possibly TRBD1 (6 bases). In germline, CDR1 is LNHDA, CDR2 SQIVND (reference sequence). The CDR3 totals 14 residues. Trimming left V 3 bases short and J 6 bases short, with 12 bases between. CDR3 nucleotides: TGTGCCAGTAGTATCGGGGGGCCGGGTCAGCCCCAGCATTTT. Encoded protein: CASSIGGPGQPQHF.

The gene calls are TRBV6-5 and TRBJ1-4; 8 nucleotides agree with TRBD1. Germline CDR1 reads MNHEY; CDR2 reads SVGAGI. The V segment lost 0 bases and the J segment 7 bases; nucleotides outside the gene matches: 7. This CDR3 is 16 amino acids long. The CDR3 DNA follows: TGTGCCAGCAGTTACTCGACAGGGGAAATCGTTGAAAAACTGTTTTTT. Translating gives CASSYSTGEIVEKLFF.

The gene calls are TRBV9 and TRBJ1-4, with 9 bases fitting TRBD1. Germline values: CDR1 SGDLS, CDR2 YYNGEE. CDR3 length: 15 amino acids. J lost 8 bases, V lost 0 bases, and 5 bases had no gene match. CDR3 amino acids: CASSVGGTGYEKLFF. In DNA form, the CDR3 reads TGTGCCAGCAGCGTAGGCGGGACAGGGTACGAAAAACTGTTTTTT.

The sample holds one count of this clone. This rearrangement joins TRBV6-5 to TRBJ2-7; 9 nucleotides agree with TRBD1. The CDR3 loop spans 14 amino acids. V lost 6 bases, J lost 4 bases, and 7 bases stayed unmatched. Germline CDR1 MNHEY, CDR2 SVGAGI. DNA for the CDR3: TGTGCCAGCAGCACAGGGGACAGGGAGTACGAGCAGTACTTC. This codes for CASSTGDREYEQYF.

The genes are TRBV29-1 and TRBJ1-1, with D possibly TRBD1 on 5 matching bases. V dropped 6 bases and J dropped 7 bases, with 21 bases sitting between them. The CDR3 covers 14 residues. Germline V gene sequence: CDR1 SQVTM, CDR2 ANQGSEA. CDR3 coding DNA: TGCAGCGTCAAAGCGGGGGGAGTGGGGAATGAAGCTTTCTTT. Encoded protein: CSVKAGGVGNEAFF.

This clone was counted a single time. The V gene is TRBV30, the J gene TRBJ1-1, with TRBD1 identical over 7 bases. The CDR3 runs 11 residues. Looked up from germline, CDR1 is GTSNPN and CDR2 is SVGIG (reference sequence). The J segment lost 8 bases and the V segment lost 4 bases, leaving 4 bases of the junction unmatched. The chain's CDR3 is CAWTRDREAFF. The CDR3 DNA reads as TGTGCCTGGACCCGGGACAGAGAAGCTTTCTTT.

This sequence joins TRBV4-3 and TRBJ2-3, with D unresolved. V was shortened by 0 bases and J by 3 bases, with 7 bases between the two germline ends. This CDR3 has 14 residues. Germline V gives CDR1 LGHNA, CDR2 YSLEER. The CDR3 reads CASSQDVRTDTQYF. The CDR3 region has the DNA TGCGCCAGCAGCCAAGATGTACGGACAGATACGCAGTATTTT.

The chain combines TRBV7-2 with TRBJ2-7, with 12 bases identical to TRBD2. This CDR3 is 14 amino acids long. CDR1 and CDR2 (germline): SGHTA, FQGNSA. The junction had 3 bases not matched to a gene; V was cut back by 4 bases and J by 5 bases. CDR3 DNA: TGTGCCAGCAGCTCACTAGCGGGAGGCAACGAGCAGTACTTC. This sequence encodes CASSSLAGGNEQYF. The complete variable domain, with remaining parts taken from reference TRBV7-2 and TRBJ2-7, reads GAGVSQSPSNKVTEKGKDVELRCDPISGHTALYWYRQSLGQGLEFLIYFQGNSAPDKSGLPSDRFSAERTGGSVSTLTIQRTQQEDSAVYLCASSSLAGGNEQYFGPGTRLTVT.

J is TRBJ2-1 and V is TRBV6-4; perhaps TRBD2 as D (6 bases). The CDR3 sequence is 16 residues long. V lost 8 bases and J lost 4, with 21 bases in between. Germline loops: CDR1 MRHNA, CDR2 SNTAGT. CDR3: CASGGLGRAPYNEQFF. As DNA, the CDR3 is TGTGCCAGCGGGGGGTTGGGAAGGGCCCCGTACAATGAGCAGTTCTTC.

V and J are TRBV7-8 and TRBJ2-1; the D is unclear. The CDR3 is made up of 12 amino acids. Germline CDR1 reads SGHVS; CDR2 reads FQNEAQ. Trimming removed 3 bases from V and 5 bases from J, with 5 bases in between. The CDR3, as DNA: TGTGCCAGCAGCTTCCAGAACAATGAGCAGTTCTTC. It specifies CASSFQNNEQFF.

The chain joins TRBV19 to TRBJ2-3, with 14 bases lining up with TRBD2. From germline, CDR1 is LNHDA and CDR2 SQIVND (reference sequence). V was clipped by 5 bases and J by 5 bases; unmatched bases: 18. There are 20 residues in the CDR3. CDR3 coding DNA: TGTGCCAGTAGTCGGCTAATCGGGACTAGCGGGAGTAGGGAAGTAGATACGCAGTATTTT. It is translated as CASSRLIGTSGSREVDTQYF.

This chain joins TRBV18 and TRBJ1-1; the D is unclear. The CDR3 length is 13 residues. Trimming cost V 3 bases and J 3 bases, with 8 bases left between them. Per germline, CDR1 KGHSH and CDR2 LQKENI. Written as DNA, the CDR3 is TGTGCCAGCTCACCCGTTCAGGACACTGAAGCTTTCTTT. It is translated as CASSPVQDTEAFF.

The rearrangement uses TRBV19 and TRBJ1-1; D may be TRBD1 (6 bases). Trimming shortened V by 3 bases and J by 5 bases, and 16 bases separated the two germline ends. The CDR3 runs 15 residues. The germline CDR1 and CDR2 sequences are LNHDA and SQIVND (reference sequence). Written as DNA, the CDR3 is TGTGCCAGTAGTATGAGTCTTGCAGGGGCTACTGAAGCTTTCTTT. This codes for CASSMSLAGATEAFF. The whole variable domain, filled in from reference TRBV19 and TRBJ1-1, reads DGGITQSPKYLFRKEGQNVTLSCEQNLNHDAMYWYRQDPGQGLRLIYYSQIVNDFQKGDIAEGYSVSREKKESFPLTVTSAQKNPTAFYLCASSMSLAGATEAFFGQGTRLTVV.

CDR3 protein: CASSPLQGVSTDTQYF. DNA of the CDR3: TGTGCCAGCTCACCTTTACAGGGGGTTAGCACAGATACGCAGTATTTT. The V and J genes are TRBV18 and TRBJ2-3; 8 bases line up with TRBD1. In germline, CDR1 is KGHSH, CDR2 LQKENI. This CDR3 is 16 amino acids long. The J segment lost 0 bases and the V segment lost 3 bases, leaving 5 bases of the junction unmatched.

This clone appeared once. The chain is built from TRBV10-3 and TRBJ2-7; TRBD2 matches 9 bases. The CDR3 has 16 residues. Looked up from germline, CDR1 is ENHRY and CDR2 is SYGVKD. V gave up 0 bases and J gave up 4 bases; unmatched junction bases: 7. The CDR3 DNA follows: TGTGCCATCAGTGAGTCCCCGGGACTAGCCCTTTACGAGCAGTACTTC. It specifies CAISESPGLALYEQYF.

The chain joins TRBV27 to TRBJ2-5; D is unresolved. This CDR3 spans 13 amino acids. Trimming removed 3 bases at V and 3 bases at J, with 8 bases between. Germline V gene sequence: CDR1 MNHEY, CDR2 SMNVEV (reference sequence). The CDR3 is CASSFSRKETQYF. The CDR3 DNA follows: TGTGCCAGCAGTTTCTCTAGAAAAGAGACCCAGTACTTC.

The chain is built from TRBV30 and TRBJ1-2; D not certain. Between the trimmed V and J ends, which lost 5 bases and 7 bases, there was a span of 17 bases. The CDR3 is 13 amino acids. In germline, CDR1 is GTSNPN, CDR2 SVGIG (reference sequence). CDR3 sequence: CAWAQTPDSGYTF. The CDR3 region has the DNA TGTGCCTGGGCCCAAACCCCGGACTCTGGCTACACCTTC.

The J gene is TRBJ2-3, the V gene TRBV9, with 8 bases aligning to TRBD2. Germline V gene data show CDR1 as SGDLS and CDR2 as YYNGEE. J lost 5 bases, V lost 0 bases, and 5 bases had no gene match. The CDR3 is 15 residues long. CDR3 residues: CASSVDIAGIDTQYF. For the CDR3, the DNA is TGTGCCAGCAGCGTAGATATAGCGGGAATAGATACGCAGTATTTT.

V and J are TRBV30 and TRBJ2-7; the D gene is possibly TRBD1 (6 bases). Trimming took off 3 bases at V and 5 bases at J, with 8 bases between the two ends. The germline gives CDR1 GTSNPN, CDR2 SVGIG (reference sequence). The CDR3 totals 11 residues. In DNA form, the CDR3 reads TGTGCCTGGAGACAGGGAAACGAGCAGTACTTC. Translation gives CAWRQGNEQYF. The variable domain in full, with the rest retrieved from reference TRBV30 and TRBJ2-7, is SQTIHQWPATLVQPVGSPLSLECTVEGTSNPNLYWYRQAAGRGLQLLFYSVGIGQISSEVPQNLSASRPQDRQFILSSKKLLLSDSGFYLCAWRQGNEQYFGPGTRLTVT.

The rearrangement joins TRBV28 to TRBJ1-5; 8 positions match TRBD1. J was trimmed by 5 bases and V by 5 bases; bases with no gene match: 8. The CDR3 totals 15 residues. The V gene's germline CDR1 is MDHEN and CDR2 SYDVKM. The CDR3 DNA reads as TGTGCCAGCAGTAGAGCGGACAGGGTTGATCAGCCCCAGCATTTT. It specifies CASSRADRVDQPQHF.

J is TRBJ1-1 and V is TRBV7-8, with 7 bases lining up with TRBD1. The CDR3 loop spans 14 amino acids. Trimming took 2 bases from V and 6 from J; bases not matched to a gene: 6. Germline V lookup: CDR1 SGHVS, CDR2 FQNEAQ. The CDR3 reads CASSLLDRSAEAFF. The CDR3 bases are TGTGCCAGCAGCTTACTGGACAGGAGCGCTGAAGCTTTCTTT.

The genes are TRBV5-4 and TRBJ1-2; TRBD1 matches 10 bases. The CDR3 has 17 amino acids. The V segment lost 4 bases and the J segment 4 bases; nucleotides outside the gene matches: 13. Germline CDR1 reads SGHNT; CDR2 reads YYREEE (reference sequence). Written as DNA, the CDR3 is TGTGCCAGCAGCCCACCGGGACAGGGGAGGGGGGTCTATGGCTACACCTTC. It encodes CASSPPGQGRGVYGYTF.

This chain links TRBV3-1 (or the pseudogene TRBV3-2) with TRBJ1-1; 8 bases fit TRBD1. Germline-derived CDR1 and CDR2 are LGHDT and YNNKEL (reference sequence). The CDR3 consists of 14 residues. V gave up 3 bases and J gave up 0 bases; unmatched junction bases: 0. The CDR3 region has the DNA TGTGCCAGCAGCCAGACAGGGGTGAACACTGAAGCTTTCTTT. It encodes CASSQTGVNTEAFF.